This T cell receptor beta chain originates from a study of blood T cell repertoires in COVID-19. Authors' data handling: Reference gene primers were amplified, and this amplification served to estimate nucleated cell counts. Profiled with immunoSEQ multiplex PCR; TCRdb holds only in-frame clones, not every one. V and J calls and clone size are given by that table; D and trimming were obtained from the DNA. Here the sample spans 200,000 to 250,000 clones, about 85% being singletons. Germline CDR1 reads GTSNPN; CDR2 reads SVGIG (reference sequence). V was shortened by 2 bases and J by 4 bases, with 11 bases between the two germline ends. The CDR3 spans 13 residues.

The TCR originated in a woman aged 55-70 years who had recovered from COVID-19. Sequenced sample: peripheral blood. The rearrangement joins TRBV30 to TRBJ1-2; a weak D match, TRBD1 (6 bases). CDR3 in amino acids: CAWSKQGSYGYTF. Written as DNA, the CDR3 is TGTGCCTGGAGTAAACAGGGCTCCTATGGCTACACCTTC.